These 10 T cell receptor beta chains were sequenced from one sample in a study of blood T cells in healthy people across ages. With a J-beta primer mix and a sample-barcoded 5' primer, a second PCR ran roughly 6 to 11 cycles. TCRdb reprocessed the 5' RACE reads with MiXCR, giving one entry per CDR3 protein. The table records roughly 1,800,000 distinct CDR3 sequences, roughly 50% of them present only once. The specimen was blood. Source of these receptors: a woman in her 40s in good health.

The chain employs TRBV4-3 and TRBJ1-2; 11 bases align to TRBD1. Germline CDR1 reads LGHNA; CDR2 reads YSLEER. The CDR3 loop spans 18 amino acids. V shed 0 bases and J 8 bases; nucleotides not matched to a gene: 14. The CDR3 spells CASSQEGGGTGGAEGYTF. CDR3 DNA sequence: TGCGCCAGCAGCCAAGAGGGAGGTGGGACAGGGGGGGCTGAAGGCTACACCTTC.

The genes are TRBV7-2 and TRBJ2-5; 7 positions match TRBD2. V trimming: 3 bases; J trimming: 4 bases; junction bases outside the gene matches: 11. CDR1 is SGHTA and CDR2 is FQGNSA in the germline V gene. This CDR3 is 16 amino acids long. CDR3 protein: CASSFSFSTSRETQYF. The CDR3 nucleotides are TGTGCCAGCAGCTTCTCCTTCTCGACTAGCCGAGAGACCCAGTACTTC.

V gene TRBV9 combines with J gene TRBJ2-7; TRBD1 is a possible D gene (6 bases). CDR3 length equals 16 residues. The germline CDR1 and CDR2 sequences are SGDLS and YYNGEE. V was pared by 0 bases and J by 5 bases, with 18 bases between. CDR3 amino acids: CASSVAAGVSYNEQYF. The CDR3 nucleotides are TGTGCCAGCAGCGTAGCTGCAGGGGTCTCCTACAACGAGCAGTACTTC.

This clonotype was detected a few times. The rearrangement joins TRBV7-2 to TRBJ2-1; 9 bases align to TRBD2. This CDR3 is 15 amino acids long. V trimming: 3 bases; J trimming: 6 bases; junction bases outside the gene matches: 6. In germline, CDR1 is SGHTA, CDR2 FQGNSA. This chain's CDR3 is CASSFRGGALNEQFF. CDR3 nucleotide sequence: TGTGCCAGCAGCTTTCGCGGGGGGGCCCTCAATGAGCAGTTCTTC.

The genes are TRBV6-6 and TRBJ2-4; D is unresolved. Germline V gene data show CDR1 as MNHNY and CDR2 as SVGAGI (reference sequence). V was shortened by 2 bases and J by 1 base, with 9 bases between the two germline ends. The CDR3 loop spans 15 amino acids. DNA of the CDR3: TGTGCCAGCAGTTACGTCACCTCTGCCAAAAACATTCAGTACTTC. Translated: CASSYVTSAKNIQYF.

The V call is TRBV4-1, the J call TRBJ1-2; possible D gene TRBD1, 5 bases. Between the trimmed V and J ends, which lost 0 bases and 1 base, there was a span of 12 bases. CDR1 and CDR2 (germline): MGHRA, YSYEKL. The CDR3 runs to 16 residues. The CDR3 DNA reads as TGCGCCAGCAGCCAAGATTCAGGGTTGGGTAACTATGGCTACACCTTC. Translating gives CASSQDSGLGNYGYTF.

V and J are TRBV12-3 or TRBV12-4 and TRBJ1-2, with 7 positions matching TRBD1. Losses at the gene ends were 3 bases for V and 7 bases for J; bases not matched to a gene: 11. The CDR3 is made up of 15 amino acids. DNA for the CDR3: TGTGCCAGCAGTTTCGTAACAGGGGCAATGGCTGGCTACACCTTC. It translates to CASSFVTGAMAGYTF.

The J gene is TRBJ2-7, the V gene TRBV6-2 or TRBV6-3; either TRBD1 or TRBD2 may supply D (6 bases each). Trimming stripped 4 bases from V and 3 bases from J, with 16 bases between. Germline V gene sequence: CDR1 MNHEY, CDR2 SVGEGT. This CDR3 region has 15 residues. As DNA, the CDR3 is TGTGCCAGCAGTTGGAACCCGGGGGCCGACTACGAGCAGTACTTC. Translated: CASSWNPGADYEQYF.

In regard to this clonotype: Possible read error: a much larger clone is one base away. The chain is built from TRBV9 and TRBJ2-4, with D possibly TRBD2 on 7 matching bases. The CDR3 spans 15 residues. The germline gives CDR1 SGDLS, CDR2 YYNGEE. Trimming removed 0 bases at V and 4 bases at J, with 11 bases between. The CDR3 spells CASSVGGGGKNIQYF. Written as DNA, the CDR3 is TGTGCCAGCAGCGTAGGGGGGGGCGGGAAAAACATTCAGTACTTC.

This sequence joins TRBV4-3 and TRBJ2-3; TRBD2 matches at 8 bases. With 0 bases clipped from V and 2 bases from J, the junction kept 10 bases outside the gene matches. Germline V gene data show CDR1 as LGHNA and CDR2 as YSLEER. The CDR3 is 18 amino acids. DNA for the CDR3: TGCGCCAGCAGCCAAGAGACCAATCGCGGGGGGTTCACAGATACGCAGTATTTT. Translation: CASSQETNRGGFTDTQYF.